Sequencing of this T cell receptor (beta chain) was carried out in a study of STAT5B mutations in CD4+ large granular lymphocyte leukemia. This clone was detected only a few times. Its antigen is unidentified. The junction departs from germline at one end; a sequencing error may be responsible. Under the authors' procedure: Productive clonotypes were detectable down to 2.59 x 10-5 frequency. Sequenced by immunoSEQ multiplex PCR; TCRdb stores in-frame clones only, minus some. V, J and clone size are taken as reported in that table, and D and trimming were inferred from the DNA itself. The table records about 22,000 clones, more than 60% of them present only once. CDR1 SGHRS and CDR2 YFSETQ come from the germline V gene. The CDR3 sequence is 14 residues long. Study-level points and caveats: Top patient clones used TRBV06 genes more often: 8/27 versus 2/35 in controls. Main leukemic clonotypes were patient-specific, but roughly 23% appeared at low frequency elsewhere.

The V and J genes are TRBV5-1 and TRBJ2-7; TRBD1 is a possible D gene (6 bases). The sample comprised CD4+ T cells from blood buffy coats. This sequence was found in a human donor in good health. The CDR3 sequence: CASRPGTPSFEQYF. CDR3 DNA sequence: TGCGCCAGCAGGCCCGGGACACCGTCCTTCGAGCAGTACTTC.